This T cell receptor beta chain derives from a study of blood T cell repertoires in COVID-19 (dated by TCRdb to 2018 to 2020). Looking at the study overall: The collaborator samples originated in the United States, Italy and Spain and spanned the acute and convalescent phases of COVID-19. The material from the prospective study consisted of cDNA or gDNA derived from T cells, B-cell-depleted T cells, or PBMCs. The dataset comprised deeply sampled blood TCRbeta repertoires from subjects exposed to, actively infected with, or recovered from COVID-19. The repertoires were made available in a free public database intended to serve as a resource for research on the immune response to SARS-CoV-2. Samples came from the ongoing ImmuneRACE study (first 160 participants) plus 1,254 subjects from 6 global collaborators. The sample metadata nearly always contained a de-identified subject ID, COVID-19 status, age in years and sex. Where available, HLA class I and class II types were taken from metadata supplied by the sample provider and were not determined by assay-based typing.

The immunoSEQ Assay, a bias-controlled multiplex PCR, was used to amplify TCRbeta CDR3 regions from genomic DNA. Under the source paper's analysis protocol: Within the assay, amplification of reference gene primers was used to estimate how many nucleated cells each sample contained. Sequence reads were collapsed and filtered to measure the absolute abundance of every unique TCRbeta CDR3 rearrangement. Productive Simpson clonality was computed per sample as the square root of Simpson's diversity index over productive rearrangements. TCRdb mirrors the immuneACCESS table, restricted to in-frame sequences. Some clones are absent from its copies; in checked studies, under half trace to an unresolved V gene, and the reason for the others is unknown. V and J calls plus clone size are reproduced from that table; the DNA served to infer D and trimming. In this sample the table shows 250,000 or so clones, roughly nine tenths of which occur a single time. The ten largest clones add up to roughly 4.5% of the sample.

This clone has a single count. What antigen it recognizes has not been identified. One base away there is no much larger clone; base qualities are not given. A second Seattle source provided samples from volunteer blood donors who had recovered from COVID-19. The collaborating institutions used their own protocols to collect whole blood in K2EDTA tubes. For TCRbeta analysis, collaborator samples were shipped as frozen whole blood, as isolated PBMCs, or as DNA extracted from either sample type. The paper's findings and limits, for the study overall: Clinical and demographic metadata were provided uncurated, with the amount varying by source and participant.

The CDR3, cysteine through phenylalanine, is 10 amino acids long. Just CDR3 DNA is preserved here, 30 bases in frame from base 1. The germline V gene (reference sequence) provides CDR1 DFQATT and CDR2 SNEGSKA. Unmatched junction bases come to 4, with V trimmed by 5 bases and J by 11 bases. Sequenced input: peripheral blood. The clonotype comes from a woman aged 40 to 49 who had recovered from COVID-19. Recombination linked TRBV20-1 to TRBJ1-1; 8 nucleotides in the junction match TRBD1. In nucleotide form, the sequence is TGCAGTGCTTGGACAGGGAGGGCTTTCTTT. It specifies CSAWTGRAFF.